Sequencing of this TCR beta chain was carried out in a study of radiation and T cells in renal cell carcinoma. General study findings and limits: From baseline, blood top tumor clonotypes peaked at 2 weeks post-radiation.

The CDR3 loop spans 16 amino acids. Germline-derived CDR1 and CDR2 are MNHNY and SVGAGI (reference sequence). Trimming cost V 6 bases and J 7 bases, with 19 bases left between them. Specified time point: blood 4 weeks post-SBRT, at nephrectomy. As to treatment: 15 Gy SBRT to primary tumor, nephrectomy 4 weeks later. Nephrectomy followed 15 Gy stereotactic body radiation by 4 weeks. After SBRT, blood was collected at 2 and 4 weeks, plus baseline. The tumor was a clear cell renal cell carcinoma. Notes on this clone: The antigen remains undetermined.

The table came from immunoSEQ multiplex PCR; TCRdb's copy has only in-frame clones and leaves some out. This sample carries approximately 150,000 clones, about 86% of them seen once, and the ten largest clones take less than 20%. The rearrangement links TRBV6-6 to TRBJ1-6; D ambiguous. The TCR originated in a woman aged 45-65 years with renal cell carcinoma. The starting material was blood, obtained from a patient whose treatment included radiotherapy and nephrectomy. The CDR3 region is CASRKPGRAKNSPLHF. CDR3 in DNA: TGTGCCAGCAGAAAACCGGGGAGAGCGAAAAATTCACCCCTCCACTTT.